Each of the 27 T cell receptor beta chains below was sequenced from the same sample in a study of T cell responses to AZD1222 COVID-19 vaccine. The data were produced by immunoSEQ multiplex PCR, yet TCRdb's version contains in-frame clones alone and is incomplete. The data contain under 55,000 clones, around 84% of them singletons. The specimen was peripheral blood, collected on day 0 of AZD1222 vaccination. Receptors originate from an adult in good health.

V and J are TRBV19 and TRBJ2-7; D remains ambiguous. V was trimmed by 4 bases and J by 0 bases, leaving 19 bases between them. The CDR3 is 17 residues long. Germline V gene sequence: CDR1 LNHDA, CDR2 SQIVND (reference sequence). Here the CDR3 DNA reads TGTGCCAGTAGTACACCCCCGGACCGGTACGGCTCCTACGAGCAGTACTTC. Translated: CASSTPPDRYGSYEQYF.

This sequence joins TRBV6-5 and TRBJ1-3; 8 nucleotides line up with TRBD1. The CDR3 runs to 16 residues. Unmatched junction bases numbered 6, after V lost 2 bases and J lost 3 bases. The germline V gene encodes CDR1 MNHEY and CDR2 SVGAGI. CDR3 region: CASSYPDRGGGNTIYF. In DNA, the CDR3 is TGTGCCAGCAGTTACCCCGACAGGGGCGGTGGAAACACCATATATTTT.

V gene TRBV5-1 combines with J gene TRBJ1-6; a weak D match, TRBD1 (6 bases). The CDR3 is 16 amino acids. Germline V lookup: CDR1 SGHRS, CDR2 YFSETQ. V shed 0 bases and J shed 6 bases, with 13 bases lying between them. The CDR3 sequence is CASSLDGGASNSPLHF. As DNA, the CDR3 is TGCGCCAGCAGCTTGGACGGGGGGGCATCTAATTCACCCCTCCACTTT.

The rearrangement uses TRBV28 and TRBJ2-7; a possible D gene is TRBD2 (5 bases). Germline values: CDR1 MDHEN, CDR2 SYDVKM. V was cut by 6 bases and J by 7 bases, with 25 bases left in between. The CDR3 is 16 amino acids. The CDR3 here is CASSSPGGSFTREQYF. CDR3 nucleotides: TGTGCCAGCAGCTCCCCCGGCGGGTCCTTCACTAGGGAGCAGTACTTC.

CDR3 coding DNA: TGTGCCAGTAGTGGGGGGAATACTAACTATGGCTACACCTTC. It is translated as CASSGGNTNYGYTF. The chain links TRBV19 to TRBJ1-2; TRBD1 is a possible D gene (5 bases). The germline CDR1 and CDR2 sequences are LNHDA and SQIVND (reference sequence). Trimming stripped 5 bases from V and 0 bases from J, with 10 bases between. The CDR3 has 14 residues.

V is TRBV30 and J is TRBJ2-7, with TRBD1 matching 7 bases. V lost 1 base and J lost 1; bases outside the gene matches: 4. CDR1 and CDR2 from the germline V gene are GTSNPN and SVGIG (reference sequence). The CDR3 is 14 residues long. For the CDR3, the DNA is TGTGCCTGGAGTGAACCGGGACAGTCCTACGAGCAGTACTTC. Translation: CAWSEPGQSYEQYF. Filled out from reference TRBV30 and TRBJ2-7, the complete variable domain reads SQTIHQWPATLVQPVGSPLSLECTVEGTSNPNLYWYRQAAGRGLQLLFYSVGIGQISSEVPQNLSASRPQDRQFILSSKKLLLSDSGFYLCAWSEPGQSYEQYFGPGTRLTVT.

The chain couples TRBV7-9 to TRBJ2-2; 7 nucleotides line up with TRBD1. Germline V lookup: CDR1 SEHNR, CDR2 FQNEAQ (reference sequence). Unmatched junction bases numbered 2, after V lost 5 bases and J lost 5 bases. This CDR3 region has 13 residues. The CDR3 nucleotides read TGTGCCAGCAGCCTGACAGGGACCGGGGAGCTGTTTTTT. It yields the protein CASSLTGTGELFF.

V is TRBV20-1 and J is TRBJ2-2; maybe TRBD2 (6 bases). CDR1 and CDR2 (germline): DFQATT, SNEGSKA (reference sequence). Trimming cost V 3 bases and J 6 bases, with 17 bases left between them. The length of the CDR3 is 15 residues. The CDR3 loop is CSASRLAKGPGELFF. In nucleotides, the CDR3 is TGCAGTGCTAGTCGGCTAGCGAAGGGTCCCGGGGAGCTGTTTTTT.

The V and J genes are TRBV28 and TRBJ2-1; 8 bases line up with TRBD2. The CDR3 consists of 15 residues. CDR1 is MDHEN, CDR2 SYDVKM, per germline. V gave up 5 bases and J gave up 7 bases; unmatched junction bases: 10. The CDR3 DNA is TGTGCCAGCAGTCTCGGGGGACTAGATTTAAATGAGCAGTTCTTC. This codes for CASSLGGLDLNEQFF.

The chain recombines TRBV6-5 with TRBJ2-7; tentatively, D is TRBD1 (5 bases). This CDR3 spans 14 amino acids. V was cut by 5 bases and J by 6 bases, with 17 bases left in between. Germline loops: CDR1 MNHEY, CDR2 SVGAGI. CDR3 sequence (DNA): TGTGCCAGCAGTACCACACAGGCGGTACGCGAGCAGTACTTC. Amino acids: CASSTTQAVREQYF.

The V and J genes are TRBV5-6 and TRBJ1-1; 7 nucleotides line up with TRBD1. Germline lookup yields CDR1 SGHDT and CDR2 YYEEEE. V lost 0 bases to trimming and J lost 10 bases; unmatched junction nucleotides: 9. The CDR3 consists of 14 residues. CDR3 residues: CASSLVARGDGAFF. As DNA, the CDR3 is TGTGCCAGCAGCTTGGTCGCCAGGGGGGATGGAGCTTTCTTT.

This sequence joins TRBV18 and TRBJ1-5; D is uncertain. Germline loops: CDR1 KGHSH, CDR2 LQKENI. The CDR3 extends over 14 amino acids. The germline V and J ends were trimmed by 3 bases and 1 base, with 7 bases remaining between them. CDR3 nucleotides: TGTGCCAGCTCACCCTGGGAAAGCAATCAGCCCCAGCATTTT. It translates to CASSPWESNQPQHF.

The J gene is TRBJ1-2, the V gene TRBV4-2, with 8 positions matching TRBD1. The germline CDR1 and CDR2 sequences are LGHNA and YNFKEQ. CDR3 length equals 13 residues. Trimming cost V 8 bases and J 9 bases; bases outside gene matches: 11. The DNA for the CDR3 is TGTGCCAGCGATTCAGGGGGACAGGAACGCTACACCTTC. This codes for CASDSGGQERYTF.

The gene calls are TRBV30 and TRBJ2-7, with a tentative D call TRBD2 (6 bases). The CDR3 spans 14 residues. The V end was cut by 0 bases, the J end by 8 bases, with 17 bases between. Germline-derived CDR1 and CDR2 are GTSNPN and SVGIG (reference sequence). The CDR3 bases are TGTGCCTGGAGTGTAGGGGACTCCGTTACCCAGCAGTACTTC. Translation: CAWSVGDSVTQQYF.

The CDR3 reads CSVAGTASSGNTIYF. In nucleotides, the CDR3 is TGCAGCGTCGCGGGGACCGCGAGCTCTGGAAACACCATATATTTT. This chain joins TRBV29-1 and TRBJ1-3, with a tentative D call TRBD1 (5 bases). The germline CDR1 and CDR2 sequences are SQVTM and ANQGSEA. V lost 6 bases to trimming and J lost 0 bases, with 15 bases between them. CDR3 length equals 15 residues.

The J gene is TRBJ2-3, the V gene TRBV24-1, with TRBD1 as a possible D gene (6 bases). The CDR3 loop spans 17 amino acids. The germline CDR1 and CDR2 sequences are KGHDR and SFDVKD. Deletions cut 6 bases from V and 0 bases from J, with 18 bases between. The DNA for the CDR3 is TGTGCCACCAGTAAAACAGGGACGGGCCAGAGCACAGATACGCAGTATTTT. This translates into CATSKTGTGQSTDTQYF.

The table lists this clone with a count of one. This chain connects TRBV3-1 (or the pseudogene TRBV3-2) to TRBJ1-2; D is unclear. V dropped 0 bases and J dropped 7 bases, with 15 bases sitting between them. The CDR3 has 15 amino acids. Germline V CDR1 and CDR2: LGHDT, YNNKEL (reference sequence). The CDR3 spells CASSQDRARGTGYTF. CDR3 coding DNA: TGTGCCAGCAGCCAAGATCGGGCGCGGGGTACTGGCTACACCTTC.

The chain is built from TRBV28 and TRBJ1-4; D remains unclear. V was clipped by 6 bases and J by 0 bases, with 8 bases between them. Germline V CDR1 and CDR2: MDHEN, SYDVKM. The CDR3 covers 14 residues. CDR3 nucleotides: TGTGCCAGCAGAGGCGATGCAACTAATGAAAAACTGTTTTTT. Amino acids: CASRGDATNEKLFF.

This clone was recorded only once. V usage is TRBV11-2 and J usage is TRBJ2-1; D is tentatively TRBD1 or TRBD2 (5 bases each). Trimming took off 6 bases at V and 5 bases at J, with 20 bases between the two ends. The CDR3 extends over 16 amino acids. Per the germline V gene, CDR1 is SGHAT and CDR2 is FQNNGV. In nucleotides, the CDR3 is TGTGCCAGCAGTTCATTGGGGGTCCGCCCCAACAATGAGCAGTTCTTC. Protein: CASSSLGVRPNNEQFF.

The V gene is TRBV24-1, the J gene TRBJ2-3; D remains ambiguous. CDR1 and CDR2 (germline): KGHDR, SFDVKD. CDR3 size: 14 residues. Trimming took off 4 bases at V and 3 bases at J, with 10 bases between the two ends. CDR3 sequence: CATSDPRATDTQYF. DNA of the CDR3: TGTGCCACCAGTGACCCACGGGCGACAGATACGCAGTATTTT.

The CDR3 reads CASSPGTGGYGYTF. The CDR3 nucleotides are TGTGCCAGCTCACCCGGGACAGGGGGCTATGGCTACACCTTC. V gene TRBV18 combines with J gene TRBJ1-2, with 11 bases lining up with TRBD1. CDR3 size: 14 residues. The junction had 1 base not matched to a gene; V was cut back by 3 bases and J by 4 bases. The germline CDR1 and CDR2 sequences are KGHSH and LQKENI.

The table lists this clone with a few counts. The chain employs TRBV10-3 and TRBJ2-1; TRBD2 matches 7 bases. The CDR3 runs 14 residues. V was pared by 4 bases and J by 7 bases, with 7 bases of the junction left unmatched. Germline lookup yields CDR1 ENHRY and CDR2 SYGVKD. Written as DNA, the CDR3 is TGTGCCATCAGTGTGGAGGGAGGGTTGAATGAGCAGTTCTTC. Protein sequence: CAISVEGGLNEQFF.

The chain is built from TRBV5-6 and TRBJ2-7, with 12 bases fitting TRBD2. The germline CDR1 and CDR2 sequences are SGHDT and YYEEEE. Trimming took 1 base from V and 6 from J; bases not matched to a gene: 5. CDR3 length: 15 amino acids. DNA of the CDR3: TGTGCCAGCAGCTTGCTTCTAGCGGGGGGGCCCGAGCAGTACTTC. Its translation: CASSLLLAGGPEQYF. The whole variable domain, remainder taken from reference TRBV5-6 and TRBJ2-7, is DAGVTQSPTHLIKTRGQQVTLRCSPKSGHDTVSWYQQALGQGPQFIFQYYEEEERQRGNFPDRFSGHQFPNYSSELNVNALLLGDSALYLCASSLLLAGGPEQYFGPGTRLTVT.

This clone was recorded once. CDR3 sequence reads: CASKDRWDSPLHF. DNA for the CDR3: TGTGCCAGCAAGGACAGATGGGATTCACCCCTCCACTTT. This rearrangement joins TRBV2 to TRBJ1-6, with D maybe TRBD1 (6 bases). The germline V gene encodes CDR1 SNHLY and CDR2 FYNNEI. The V end was cut by 7 bases, the J end by 8 bases, with 12 bases between. The CDR3 consists of 13 residues. Drawing the rest from reference TRBV2 and TRBJ1-6, the complete variable domain is EPEVTQTPSHQVTQMGQEVILRCVPISNHLYFYWYRQILGQKVEFLVSFYNNEISEKSEIFDDQFSVERPDGSNFTLKIRSTKLEDSAMYFCASKDRWDSPLHFGNGTRLTVT.

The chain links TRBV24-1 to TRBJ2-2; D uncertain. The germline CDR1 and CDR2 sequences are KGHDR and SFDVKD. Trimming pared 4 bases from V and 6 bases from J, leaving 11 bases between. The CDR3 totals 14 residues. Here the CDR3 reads CATSDQNESGELFF. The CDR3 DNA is TGTGCCACCAGTGACCAAAATGAGTCCGGGGAGCTGTTTTTT.

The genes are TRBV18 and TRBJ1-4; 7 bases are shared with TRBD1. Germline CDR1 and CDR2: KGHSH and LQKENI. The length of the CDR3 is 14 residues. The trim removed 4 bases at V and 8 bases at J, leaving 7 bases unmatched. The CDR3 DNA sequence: TGTGCCAGCTCACGTATACGACAGGGAGAAAAACTGTTTTTT. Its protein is CASSRIRQGEKLFF.

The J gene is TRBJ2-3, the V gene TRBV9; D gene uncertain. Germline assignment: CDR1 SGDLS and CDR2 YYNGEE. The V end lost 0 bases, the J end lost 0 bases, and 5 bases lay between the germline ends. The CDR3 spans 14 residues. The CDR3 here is CASSVAISTDTQYF. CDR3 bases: TGTGCCAGCAGCGTAGCCATTAGCACAGATACGCAGTATTTT.